This T cell receptor (beta chain) derives from a study of CD8 T cells in Susac syndrome. The CDR3 runs to 13 residues. Trimming removed 8 bases at V and 7 bases at J, with 17 bases between. RNA was extracted with the RNeasy kit, and a quantity of roughly 0.45 to 1 ug was reverse transcribed using random hexamers. The authors amplified TCR beta CDR3 across 54 Vbeta and 13 Jbeta using immunoSEQ multiplex PCR. Each CDR3 protein is one row after TCRdb ran MiXCR on the immunoSEQ multiplex PCR reads. The sample comprises hundreds of thousands of distinct CDR3 sequences, approximately 85% of which are singletons, and roughly 0.11% rests with the top ten. Sequencing of TCR beta was carried out in blood CD8+ and CD4+ T cells.

The receptor comes from a human donor with multiple sclerosis. Sequencing input: CD8+ T cells from PBMCs. The chain recombines TRBV12-3 or TRBV12-4 with TRBJ1-1; perhaps TRBD1 as D (5 bases). The CDR3 loop reads CASANPTRDEAFF. The CDR3 nucleotides are TGTGCCAGCGCAAACCCAACCAGGGATGAAGCTTTCTTT.